Listed here are 13 T cell receptor beta chains from one sample, sequenced in a study of blood T cell repertoires in COVID-19. Data came from immunoSEQ multiplex PCR; TCRdb stores just in-frame clones and leaves some out. In the table there are around 170,000 clones, 84% of which are singletons. The sample consisted of PBMCs or T cells enriched from blood (not recorded which). These receptors all come from a woman aged 45-65 years who had recovered from COVID-19.

A remark on this clone: Distinct nucleotide sequences in the sample also encode this CDR3. This chain links TRBV18 with TRBJ2-5, with D maybe TRBD2 (5 bases). The CDR3 sequence is 12 residues long. Germline-derived CDR1 and CDR2 are KGHSH and LQKENI. The germline V and J ends were trimmed by 3 bases and 5 bases, with 7 bases remaining between them. The CDR3 DNA is TGTGCCAGCTCACCGGGCGGGGAGACCCAGTACTTC. This translates into CASSPGGETQYF.

The J gene is TRBJ1-1, the V gene TRBV12-3 or TRBV12-4; 7 bases are shared with TRBD1. The CDR3 has 13 residues. Losses at the gene ends were 2 bases for V and 7 bases for J; bases not matched to a gene: 4. The CDR3 DNA reads as TGTGCCAGCAGTTTAAGGGGGCCGGGTGAAGCTTTCTTT. Protein: CASSLRGPGEAFF.

The CDR3 DNA follows: TGTGCCAGCAGTGACGGATCCCCAGGGGGCACTGAAGCTTTCTTT. Protein sequence: CASSDGSPGGTEAFF. The V and J genes are TRBV6-1 and TRBJ1-1, with 7 bases identical to TRBD1. After removal of 3 bases from V and 4 bases from J, the junction contained 8 bases not matched to a gene. From germline, CDR1 is MNHNS and CDR2 SASEGT. This CDR3 has 15 residues.

V is TRBV5-4 and J is TRBJ2-3; D is perhaps TRBD2 (6 bases). The germline V gene encodes CDR1 SGHNT and CDR2 YYREEE (reference sequence). Trimming shortened V by 0 bases and J by 1 base, and 6 bases separated the two germline ends. The CDR3 has 14 amino acids. CDR3 in DNA: TGTGCCAGCAGCTTGGCTAGCGGCACAGATACGCAGTATTTT. Translation: CASSLASGTDTQYF.

The chain carries TRBV5-1 and TRBJ1-4; 7 bases are a match to TRBD1. This CDR3 region has 14 residues. The trim removed 4 bases at V and 5 bases at J, leaving 5 bases unmatched. CDR1 is SGHRS and CDR2 is YFSETQ in the germline V gene. CDR3 sequence reads: CASSPDRRNEKLFF. CDR3 coding DNA: TGCGCCAGCAGCCCGGACAGGAGAAATGAAAAACTGTTTTTT.

The rearrangement joins TRBV6-5 to TRBJ2-7; TRBD1 is a possible D gene (6 bases). Trimming left V 6 bases short and J 5 bases short, with 17 bases between. This CDR3 comprises 14 residues. Germline V gives CDR1 MNHEY, CDR2 SVGAGI. CDR3 amino acids: CASSHRSKGDEQYF. CDR3 in DNA: TGTGCCAGCAGCCACCGTAGTAAGGGGGACGAGCAGTACTTC.

This rearrangement joins TRBV3-1 (or the pseudogene TRBV3-2) to TRBJ2-3; weak D call: TRBD2 (6 bases). Trimming pared 5 bases from V and 5 bases from J, leaving 17 bases between. Germline V gives CDR1 LGHDT, CDR2 YNNKEL (reference sequence). This CDR3 region has 15 residues. The CDR3 region is CASSKVGGPKDTQYF. CDR3 DNA: TGTGCCAGCAGCAAAGTCGGAGGGCCGAAAGATACGCAGTATTTT.

The rearrangement joins TRBV4-3 to TRBJ2-3, with 14 bases that match TRBD2. Looked up from germline, CDR1 is LGHNA and CDR2 is YSLEER. This CDR3 contains 21 residues. With V trimmed by 1 base and J by 0 bases, 12 bases remained unmatched. The CDR3 protein is CASSQVIRTSGGPTSTDTQYF. Here the CDR3 DNA reads TGCGCCAGCAGCCAAGTGATCAGGACTAGCGGGGGGCCCACTAGCACAGATACGCAGTATTTT.

The chain joins TRBV18 to TRBJ1-4, with a weak D call TRBD1 (5 bases). The V gene lost 2 bases and the J gene lost 8 bases, with 15 bases spanning the gap. In germline, CDR1 is KGHSH, CDR2 LQKENI. The CDR3 is made up of 15 amino acids. CDR3 residues: CASSPTQVGTEKLFF. The DNA of the CDR3 is TGTGCCAGCTCACCAACACAGGTTGGAACCGAAAAACTGTTTTTT.

The chain joins TRBV7-8 to TRBJ1-3; 7 positions agree with TRBD1. The CDR3 spans 14 residues. With 5 bases clipped from V and 4 bases from J, the junction kept 5 bases outside the gene matches. The germline V gene encodes CDR1 SGHVS and CDR2 FQNEAQ. This CDR3 is CASSITGAGNTIYF. In DNA, the CDR3 is TGTGCCAGCAGCATTACAGGGGCAGGAAACACCATATATTTT.

The rearrangement links TRBV5-5 to TRBJ2-3; a possible D gene is TRBD1 (6 bases). Trimming cost V 5 bases and J 6 bases, with 10 bases left between them. Germline CDR1 and CDR2: SGHKS and YYEKEE (reference sequence). The CDR3 has 12 residues. CDR3 nucleotide sequence: TGTGCCAGCAGTCCCACAGGGGATACGCAGTATTTT. Amino acid sequence: CASSPTGDTQYF. Based on the CDR3 plus reference TRBV5-5 and TRBJ2-3, the full variable domain is DAGVTQSPTHLIKTRGQQVTLRCSPISGHKSVSWYQQVLGQGPQFIFQYYEKEERGRGNFPDRFSARQFPNYSSELNVNALLLGDSALYLCASSPTGDTQYFGPGTRLTVL.

This clone has a handful of counts. Here the CDR3 reads CASRRESDTQYF. The CDR3 DNA sequence: TGTGCCAGCAGGCGGGAGTCAGATACGCAGTATTTT. This chain connects TRBV7-9 to TRBJ2-3; 7 bases are shared with TRBD2. The CDR3 totals 12 residues. Germline lookup yields CDR1 SEHNR and CDR2 FQNEAQ (reference sequence). Trimming at V came to 6 bases and at J to 4 bases, leaving 1 base not matched to a gene.

The chain couples TRBV6-2 or TRBV6-3 to TRBJ2-4, with 8 nucleotides matching TRBD1. Trimming at V came to 0 bases and at J to 0 bases, leaving 10 bases not matched to a gene. This CDR3 is built from 19 residues. Germline-derived CDR1 and CDR2 are MNHEY and SVGEGT. CDR3 nucleotides: TGTGCCAGCAGTTACTCGTATCCAGGGGGCCTACTAGCCAAAAACATTCAGTACTTC. Amino acids: CASSYSYPGGLLAKNIQYF.